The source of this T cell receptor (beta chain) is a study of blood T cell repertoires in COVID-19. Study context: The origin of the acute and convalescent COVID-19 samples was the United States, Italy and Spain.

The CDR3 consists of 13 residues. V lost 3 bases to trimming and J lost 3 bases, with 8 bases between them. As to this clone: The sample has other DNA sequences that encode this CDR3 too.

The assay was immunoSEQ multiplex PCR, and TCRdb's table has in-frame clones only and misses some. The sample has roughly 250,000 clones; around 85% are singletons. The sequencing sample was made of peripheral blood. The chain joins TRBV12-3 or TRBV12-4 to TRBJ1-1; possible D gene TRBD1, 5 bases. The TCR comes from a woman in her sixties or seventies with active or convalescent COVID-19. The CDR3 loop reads CASSFSRDTEAFF. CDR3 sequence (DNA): TGTGCCAGCAGTTTTAGCAGGGACACTGAAGCTTTCTTT.